This T cell receptor (beta chain) was recorded in a study of response to subunit inactivated influenza vaccine. Study outcomes and limitations: Authors suggested each seasonal flu vaccination may recruit only limited numbers of new T cells.

In the case of this clonotype: What it binds is unknown.

Germline loops: CDR1 DFQATT, CDR2 SNEGSKA (reference sequence). The V gene end was trimmed by 5 bases and the J gene end by 1 base; junction bases not matched to a gene: 5. The CDR3 is made up of 14 amino acids. From the RT-PCR reads, TCRdb called clonotypes with MiXCR, one entry per CDR3 protein. This table has about 650,000 distinct CDR3 sequences, around a sixth appearing once. The chain recombines TRBV20-1 with TRBJ2-3, with TRBD1 matching over 8 bases. This material consisted of PBMCs from blood, taken roughly 12 days after vaccination. This receptor was taken from a man aged 45-65 years who received an inactivated influenza vaccine. The CDR3 DNA sequence: TGCAGTGCTGCCCAGACAGGGGGCACAGATACGCAGTATTTT. Its translation is CSAAQTGGTDTQYF.